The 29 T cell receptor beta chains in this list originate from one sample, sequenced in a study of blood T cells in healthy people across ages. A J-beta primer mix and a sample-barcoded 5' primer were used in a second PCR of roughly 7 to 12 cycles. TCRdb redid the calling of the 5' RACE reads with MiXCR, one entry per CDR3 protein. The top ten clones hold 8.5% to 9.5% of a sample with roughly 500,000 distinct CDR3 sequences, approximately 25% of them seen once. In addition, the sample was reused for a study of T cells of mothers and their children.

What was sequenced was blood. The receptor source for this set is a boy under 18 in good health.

The CDR3 DNA follows: TGCGCCAGCAGCCAAGGGACGATCGATCAGCCCCAGCATTTT. As protein: CASSQGTIDQPQHF. The chain employs TRBV4-3 and TRBJ1-5; no firm D call. This CDR3 has 14 amino acids. Trimming took off 1 base at V and 5 bases at J, with 9 bases between the two ends. CDR1 and CDR2 from the germline V gene are LGHNA and YSLEER.

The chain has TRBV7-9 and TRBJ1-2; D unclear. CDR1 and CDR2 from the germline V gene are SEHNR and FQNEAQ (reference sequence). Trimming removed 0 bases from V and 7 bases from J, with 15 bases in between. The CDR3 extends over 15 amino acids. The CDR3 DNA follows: TGTGCCAGCAGCTTAGCGCTTGAAGGGTCGGCTGGCTACACCTTC. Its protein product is CASSLALEGSAGYTF.

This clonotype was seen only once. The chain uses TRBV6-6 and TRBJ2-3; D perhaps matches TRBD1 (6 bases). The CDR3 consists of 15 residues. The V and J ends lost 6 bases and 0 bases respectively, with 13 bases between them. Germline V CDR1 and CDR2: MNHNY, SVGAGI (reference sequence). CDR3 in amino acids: CASRTRDISTDTQYF. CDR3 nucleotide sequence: TGTGCCAGCAGGACCCGGGACATTAGCACAGATACGCAGTATTTT.

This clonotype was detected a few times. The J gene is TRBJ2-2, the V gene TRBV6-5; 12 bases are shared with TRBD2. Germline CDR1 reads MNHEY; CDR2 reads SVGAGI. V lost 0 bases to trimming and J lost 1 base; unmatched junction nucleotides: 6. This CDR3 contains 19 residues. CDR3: CASSYSLLAGGGNTGELFF. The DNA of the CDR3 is TGTGCCAGCAGTTACTCGTTACTAGCGGGGGGTGGGAACACCGGGGAGCTGTTTTTT.

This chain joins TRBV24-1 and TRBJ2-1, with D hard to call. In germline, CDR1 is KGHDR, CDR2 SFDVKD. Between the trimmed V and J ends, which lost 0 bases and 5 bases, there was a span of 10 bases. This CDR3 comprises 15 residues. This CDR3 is CATSDLVGRDNEQFF. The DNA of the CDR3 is TGTGCCACCAGTGATTTGGTCGGCAGAGACAATGAGCAGTTCTTC.

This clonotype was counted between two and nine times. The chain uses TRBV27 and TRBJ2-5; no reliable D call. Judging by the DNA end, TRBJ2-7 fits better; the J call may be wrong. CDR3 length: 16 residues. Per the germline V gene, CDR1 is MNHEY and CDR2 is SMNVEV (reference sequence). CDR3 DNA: TGTGCCAGCAGTACCCTTCTTAGGAAGGGTCCCTACGAGCAGTACTTC. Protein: CASSTLLRKGPYEQYF.

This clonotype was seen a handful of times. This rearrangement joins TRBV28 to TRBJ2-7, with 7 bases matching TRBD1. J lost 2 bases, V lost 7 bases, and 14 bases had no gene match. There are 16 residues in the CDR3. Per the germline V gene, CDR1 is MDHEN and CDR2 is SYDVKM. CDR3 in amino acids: CASTSTLGQGAYEQYF. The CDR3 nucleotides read TGTGCCAGCACCTCGACGCTAGGGCAGGGGGCCTACGAGCAGTACTTC. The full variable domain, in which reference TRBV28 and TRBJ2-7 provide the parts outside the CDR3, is DVKVTQSSRYLVKRTGEKVFLECVQDMDHENMFWYRQDPGLGLRLIYFSYDVKMKEKGDIPEGYSVSREKKERFSLILESASTNQTSMYLCASTSTLGQGAYEQYFGPGTRLTVT.

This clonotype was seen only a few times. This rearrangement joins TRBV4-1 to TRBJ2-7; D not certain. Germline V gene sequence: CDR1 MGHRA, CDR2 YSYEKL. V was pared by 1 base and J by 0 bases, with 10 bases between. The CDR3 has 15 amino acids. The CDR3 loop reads CASSQVGIGSYEQYF. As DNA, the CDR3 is TGCGCCAGCAGCCAAGTGGGTATTGGCTCCTACGAGCAGTACTTC.

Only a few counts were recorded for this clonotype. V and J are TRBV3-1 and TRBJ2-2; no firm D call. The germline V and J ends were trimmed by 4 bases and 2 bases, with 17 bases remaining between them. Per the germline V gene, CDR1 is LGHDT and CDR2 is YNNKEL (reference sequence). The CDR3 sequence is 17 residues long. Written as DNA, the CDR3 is TGTGCCAGCAGCCGCACAACCGGGCCGATTAACACCGGGGAGCTGTTTTTT. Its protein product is CASSRTTGPINTGELFF.

In DNA, the CDR3 is TGTGCCAGCAGCCATCCGGGACTAGCGGTTTACGAGCAGTACTTC. The encoded protein is CASSHPGLAVYEQYF. This chain links TRBV6-2 or TRBV6-3 with TRBJ2-7; 11 positions agree with TRBD2. V shed 6 bases, J shed 4 bases, and the junction held 8 bases outside the gene matches. This CDR3 region has 15 residues. Germline V lookup: CDR1 MNHEY, CDR2 SVGEGT.

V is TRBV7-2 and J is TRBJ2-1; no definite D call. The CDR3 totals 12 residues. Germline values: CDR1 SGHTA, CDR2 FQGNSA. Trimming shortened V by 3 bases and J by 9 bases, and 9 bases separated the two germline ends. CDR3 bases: TGTGCCAGCAGCTTTAAACCGGGTGAGCAGTTCTTC. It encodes CASSFKPGEQFF.

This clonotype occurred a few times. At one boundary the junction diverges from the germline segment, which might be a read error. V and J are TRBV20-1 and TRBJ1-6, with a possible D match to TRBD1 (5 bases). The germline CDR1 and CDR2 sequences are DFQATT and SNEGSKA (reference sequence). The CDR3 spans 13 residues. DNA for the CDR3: TGCAGTGCTAGGGCCGAGGGGAATTCACCCCTTCACTTT. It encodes CSARAEGNSPLHF.

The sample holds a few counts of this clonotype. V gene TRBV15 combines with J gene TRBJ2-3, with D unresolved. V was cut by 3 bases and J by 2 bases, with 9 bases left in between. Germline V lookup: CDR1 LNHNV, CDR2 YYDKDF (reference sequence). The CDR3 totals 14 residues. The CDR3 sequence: CATSRASFTDTQYF. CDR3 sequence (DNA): TGTGCCACCAGCAGGGCTTCCTTCACAGATACGCAGTATTTT.

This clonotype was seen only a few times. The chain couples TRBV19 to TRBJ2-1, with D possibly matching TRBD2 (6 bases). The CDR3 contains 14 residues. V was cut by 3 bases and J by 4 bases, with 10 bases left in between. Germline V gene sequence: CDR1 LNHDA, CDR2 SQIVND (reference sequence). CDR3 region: CASSIIGTYNEQFF. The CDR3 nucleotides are TGTGCCAGTAGTATTATTGGGACTTACAATGAGCAGTTCTTC.

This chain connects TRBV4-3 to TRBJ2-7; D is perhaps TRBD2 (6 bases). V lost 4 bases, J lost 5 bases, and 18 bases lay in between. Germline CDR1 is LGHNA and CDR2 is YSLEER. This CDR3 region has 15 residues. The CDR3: CASSPSGGFGDEQYF. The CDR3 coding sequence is TGCGCCAGCAGCCCAAGCGGAGGGTTTGGGGACGAGCAGTACTTC.

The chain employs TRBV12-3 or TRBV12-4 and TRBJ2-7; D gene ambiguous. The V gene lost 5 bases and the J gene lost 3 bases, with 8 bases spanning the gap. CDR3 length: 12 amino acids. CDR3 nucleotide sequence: TGTGCCAGCAGTCCCTTTAACTACGAGCAGTACTTC. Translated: CASSPFNYEQYF.

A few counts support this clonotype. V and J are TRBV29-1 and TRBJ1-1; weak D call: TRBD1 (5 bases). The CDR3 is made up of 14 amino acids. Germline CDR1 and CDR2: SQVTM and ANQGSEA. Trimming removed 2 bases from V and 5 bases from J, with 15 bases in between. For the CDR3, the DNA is TGCAGCGTTGAACGCGGGCAGGGCAGGACTGAAGCTTTCTTT. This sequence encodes CSVERGQGRTEAFF.

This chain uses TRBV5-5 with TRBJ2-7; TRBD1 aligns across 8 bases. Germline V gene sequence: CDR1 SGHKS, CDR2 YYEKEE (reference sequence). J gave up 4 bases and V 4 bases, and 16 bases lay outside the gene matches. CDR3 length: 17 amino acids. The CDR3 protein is CASSPKTRTGIPYEQYF. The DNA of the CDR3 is TGTGCCAGCAGCCCCAAGACCCGGACAGGGATTCCGTACGAGCAGTACTTC.

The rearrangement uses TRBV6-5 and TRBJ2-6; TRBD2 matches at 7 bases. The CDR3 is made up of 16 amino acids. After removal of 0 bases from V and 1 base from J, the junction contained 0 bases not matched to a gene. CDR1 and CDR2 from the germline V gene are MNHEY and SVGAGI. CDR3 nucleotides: TGTGCCAGCAGTTACTCGGGGGGGTCTGGGGCCAACGTCCTGACTTTC. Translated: CASSYSGGSGANVLTF.

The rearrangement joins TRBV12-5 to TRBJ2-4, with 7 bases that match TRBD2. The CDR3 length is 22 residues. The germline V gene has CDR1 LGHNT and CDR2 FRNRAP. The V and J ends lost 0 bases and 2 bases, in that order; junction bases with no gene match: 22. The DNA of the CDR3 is TGTGCTAGTGGTTTGGTAAAGTGGTTAGGTTTGCGGGAGAGGGTCTCCAAAAACATTCAGTACTTC. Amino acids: CASGLVKWLGLRERVSKNIQYF.

The CDR3 loop is CASSFGLAGGRSHEQYF. In nucleotides, the CDR3 is TGTGCCAGCAGCTTCGGACTAGCGGGGGGGCGGAGTCACGAGCAGTACTTC. The rearrangement uses TRBV7-2 and TRBJ2-5; 15 positions agree with TRBD2. The J call may be faulty, since TRBJ2-7 better matches the DNA end. Germline values: CDR1 SGHTA, CDR2 FQGNSA. CDR3 length: 17 amino acids.

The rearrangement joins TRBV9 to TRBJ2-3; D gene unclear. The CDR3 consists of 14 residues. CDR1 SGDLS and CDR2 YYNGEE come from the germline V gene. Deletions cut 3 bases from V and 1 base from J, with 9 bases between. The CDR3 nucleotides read TGTGCCAGCAGCGGGGGATATGGCACAGATACGCAGTATTTT. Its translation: CASSGGYGTDTQYF.

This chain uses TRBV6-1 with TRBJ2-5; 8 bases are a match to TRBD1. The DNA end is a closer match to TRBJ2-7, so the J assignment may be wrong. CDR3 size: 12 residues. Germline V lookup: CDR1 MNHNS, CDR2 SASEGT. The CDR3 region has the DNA TGTGCCAGCTCGATCAGGGGGCACGAGCAGTACTTC. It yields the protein CASSIRGHEQYF.

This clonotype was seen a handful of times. CDR3 loop: CSARKTNYEQYF. The CDR3 coding sequence is TGCAGCGCCCGGAAGACGAACTACGAGCAGTACTTC. The rearrangement uses TRBV29-1 and TRBJ2-7; no definite D call. The CDR3 spans 12 residues. The V end was cut by 7 bases, the J end by 3 bases, with 13 bases between. The germline V gene has CDR1 SQVTM and CDR2 ANQGSEA.

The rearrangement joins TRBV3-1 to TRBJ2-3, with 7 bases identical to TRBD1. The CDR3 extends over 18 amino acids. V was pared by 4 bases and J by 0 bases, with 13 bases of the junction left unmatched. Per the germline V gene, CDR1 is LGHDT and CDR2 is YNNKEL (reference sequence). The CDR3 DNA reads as TGTGCCAGCAGCCGAGGGGACAGAAGAATCCTCAGCACAGATACGCAGTATTTT. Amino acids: CASSRGDRRILSTDTQYF.

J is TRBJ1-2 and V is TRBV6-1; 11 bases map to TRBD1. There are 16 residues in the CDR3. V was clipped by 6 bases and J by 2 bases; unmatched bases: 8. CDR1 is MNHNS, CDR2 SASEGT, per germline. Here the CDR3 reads CASRRSGTGGNYGYTF. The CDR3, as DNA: TGTGCCAGCAGACGATCGGGGACAGGGGGGAACTATGGCTACACCTTC.

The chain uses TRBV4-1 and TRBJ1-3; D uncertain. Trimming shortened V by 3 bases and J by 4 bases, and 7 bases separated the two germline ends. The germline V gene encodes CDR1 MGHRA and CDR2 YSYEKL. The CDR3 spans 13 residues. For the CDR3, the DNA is TGCGCCAGCAGCCAGGAACAGGGAAACACCATATATTTT. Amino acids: CASSQEQGNTIYF.

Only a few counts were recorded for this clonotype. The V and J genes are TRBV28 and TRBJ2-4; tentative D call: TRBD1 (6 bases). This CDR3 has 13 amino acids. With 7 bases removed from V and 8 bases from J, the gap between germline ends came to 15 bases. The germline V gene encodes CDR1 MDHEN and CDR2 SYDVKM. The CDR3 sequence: CASTTGQDYIQYF. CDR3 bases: TGTGCCAGCACGACAGGTCAGGACTACATTCAGTACTTC.

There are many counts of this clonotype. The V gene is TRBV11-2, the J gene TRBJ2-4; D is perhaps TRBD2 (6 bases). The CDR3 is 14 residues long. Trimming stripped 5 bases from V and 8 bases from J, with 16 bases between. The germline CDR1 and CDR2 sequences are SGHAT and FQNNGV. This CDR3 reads CASSQLTRVDIQYF. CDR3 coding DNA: TGTGCCAGCAGCCAACTGACTAGGGTGGACATTCAGTACTTC.